This T cell receptor beta chain was recorded in a study of blood T cell repertoires in COVID-19. The CDR3 length is 12 residues. V was clipped by 4 bases and J by 4 bases, with 7 bases between them. Germline CDR1 SNHLY, CDR2 FYNNEI. Assay used: immunoSEQ multiplex PCR; TCRdb lists only in-frame clones, some missing. This sample has hundreds of thousands of clones; 70% to 90% occur once, and the top ten carry roughly 14%. Sequenced: peripheral blood. The V and J genes are TRBV2 and TRBJ1-1, with unresolved D. This TCR derives from a woman between 65 and 79 years old with COVID-19, enrolled during active disease. CDR3 sequence (DNA): TGTGCCAGCAGTGCGGAGAGCACTGAAGCTTTCTTT. As protein: CASSAESTEAFF.